Listed below are T cell receptor beta chains from one sample, sequenced in a study of blood T cells in healthy people across ages. TCRdb re-called the 5' RACE reads through MiXCR, storing one row per CDR3 protein. Here the sample spans about 900,000 distinct CDR3 sequences, approximately 49% being singletons. Sequences were obtained from blood. The origin of the receptors is a man between 25 and 39 years old in good health. CDR3s leave out the opening cysteine and the closing phenylalanine or tryptophan.

v_gene	j_gene	CDR3aa
TRBV6-2/TRBV6-3	TRBJ1-5	ASSFLPNQPQH
TRBV20-1	TRBJ2-4	SAVVKNIQY
TRBV4-3	TRBJ2-5	ATNLGTAQETQY
TRBV5-1	TRBJ2-7	ASSSQPSLPTYEQY
TRBV4-2	TRBJ1-4	ASSQDKDITNEKLF
TRBV5-1	-	ASRLDRGPNEQY
TRBV7-2	TRBJ2-3	ASSAAGGWTDTQY
TRBV27	TRBJ1-5	VSSSFTGRNQPQH
TRBV7-2	TRBJ1-2	ASSFSGRSNYGYT
TRBV15	TRBJ1-5	ATSSRVGNQPQH
TRBV27	TRBJ2-3	ASTTGSDTQY
TRBV20-1	TRBJ2-2	SARDTGSGELF
TRBV15	-	ATSRGDYEQY
TRBV5-1	TRBJ2-1	ASSLVPEGPEQF
TRBV27	-	ASSPSGGYYEQY
TRBV4-1	TRBJ1-5	ASSQLTGSNQPQH
TRBV20-1	TRBJ1-4	SARDQAGGEKLF
TRBV6-5	TRBJ2-5	ASRRSSGGNNEQY
TRBV21-1	TRBJ1-4	ASSIEEKGAPANEKLF
TRBV20-1	TRBJ2-7	SARDQRGPTYEQY
TRBV7-2	TRBJ2-4	ASSLVEAKNIQY
TRBV6-1	TRBJ2-7	AAAQLAGTYEQY
TRBV14	TRBJ2-5	ASSQGWPQNQETQY
TRBV20-1	TRBJ1-1	SARDTSTGANTEAF
TRBV28	TRBJ1-2	ASSPPGTGWGYGYT